The next 10 T cell receptor beta chains were all read from a single sample in a study of control samples from healthy donors and cancer patients. Clones were sequenced by immunoSEQ multiplex PCR, and TCRdb holds only the in-frame ones, with some missing. This sample has roughly 100,000 clones, with roughly 92% found just once. Sequencing used blood. These receptors were collected from a human donor in good health. The donor label of this sample is uncertain.

The chain couples TRBV24-1 to TRBJ2-1, with TRBD1 identical over 7 bases. There are 15 residues in the CDR3. CDR1 is KGHDR and CDR2 is SFDVKD in the germline V gene. V lost 3 bases to trimming and J lost 5 bases; unmatched junction nucleotides: 6. CDR3 DNA: TGTGCCACCAGTGATACCGGGACAGTTAACAATGAGCAGTTCTTC. Translation gives CATSDTGTVNNEQFF.

CDR3 nucleotides: TGTGCCAGCAGCCAGGGGGCAGGGGAAAACATTCAGTACTTC. Translating it yields CASSQGAGENIQYF. This chain connects TRBV7-8 to TRBJ2-4; 8 bases line up with TRBD1. Germline values: CDR1 SGHVS, CDR2 FQNEAQ. The CDR3 has 14 amino acids. V shed 5 bases and J 5 bases; nucleotides not matched to a gene: 5. Complete variable domain (other parts from reference TRBV7-8 and TRBJ2-4): GAGVSQSPRYKVAKRGQDVALRCDPISGHVSLFWYQQALGQGPEFLTYFQNEAQLDKSGLPSDRFFAERPEGSVSTLKIQRTQQEDSAVYLCASSQGAGENIQYFGAGTRLSVL.

This chain links TRBV7-2 with TRBJ2-2, with 13 bases that match TRBD2. The CDR3 is 18 residues long. Germline CDR1 reads SGHTA; CDR2 reads FQGNSA. V dropped 5 bases and J dropped 5; count of bases not matched to a gene: 11. This CDR3 is CASSRGRGLAGATGELFF. The CDR3 bases are TGTGCCAGCAGCCGGGGACGTGGACTAGCGGGAGCTACCGGGGAGCTGTTTTTT.

The rearrangement uses TRBV5-6 and TRBJ1-5, with D unclear. Trimming cost V 0 bases and J 6 bases, with 7 bases left between them. The germline V gene encodes CDR1 SGHDT and CDR2 YYEEEE. The CDR3 length is 13 residues. The CDR3, as DNA: TGTGCCAGCAGCTTGGGGGCATTTCAGCCCCAGCATTTT. This gives the protein CASSLGAFQPQHF.

The chain couples TRBV6-2 or TRBV6-3 to TRBJ2-5; D assignment may be TRBD1 or TRBD2 (5 bases each). In germline, CDR1 is MNHEY, CDR2 SVGEGT. Trimming cost V 0 bases and J 6 bases, with 14 bases left between them. CDR3 length: 15 amino acids. CDR3 in DNA: TGTGCCAGCAGTTACTCGAGCAGGGAGATCAAGACCCAGTACTTC. Encoded protein: CASSYSSREIKTQYF.

The chain couples TRBV10-1 to TRBJ1-3; TRBD1 might be the D (5 bases). Trimming left V 3 bases short and J 0 bases short, with 15 bases between. The CDR3 has 17 amino acids. In germline, CDR1 is WNHNN, CDR2 SYGVQD (reference sequence). CDR3 sequence (DNA): TGCGCCAGCAGTGAACGGCCAGGGCGTCCCTCTGGAAACACCATATATTTT. Translation: CASSERPGRPSGNTIYF.

The chain employs TRBV2 and TRBJ1-1; no definite D call. The length of the CDR3 is 14 residues. Trimming took off 2 bases at V and 2 bases at J, with 9 bases between the two ends. The germline V gene encodes CDR1 SNHLY and CDR2 FYNNEI. The CDR3 is CASSETWSNTEAFF. The CDR3 nucleotides are TGTGCCAGCAGTGAAACTTGGAGCAACACTGAAGCTTTCTTT. Together with reference TRBV2 and TRBJ1-1, the CDR3 gives the full variable domain: EPEVTQTPSHQVTQMGQEVILRCVPISNHLYFYWYRQILGQKVEFLVSFYNNEISEKSEIFDDQFSVERPDGSNFTLKIRSTKLEDSAMYFCASSETWSNTEAFFGQGTRLTVV.

V gene TRBV19 combines with J gene TRBJ2-7, with 8 bases that match TRBD2. This CDR3 has 13 amino acids. Germline trimming cut 6 bases from V and 5 bases from J; bases unmatched to any gene: 6. Germline V gene lookup returns CDR1 LNHDA and CDR2 SQIVND (reference sequence). The CDR3 DNA reads as TGTGCCAGTAGGTCCCGGACTAGCAACGAGCAGTACGTC. Its translation: CASRSRTSNEQYV.

The CDR3: CASSLQGTVLYGYTF. The CDR3 bases are TGTGCCAGCAGCCTTCAGGGGACAGTCTTATATGGCTACACCTTC. The J gene is TRBJ1-2, the V gene TRBV5-6; 7 bases map to TRBD1. CDR3 length: 15 residues. Germline loops: CDR1 SGHDT, CDR2 YYEEEE. With V trimmed by 4 bases and J by 5 bases, 11 bases remained unmatched.

The gene calls are TRBV3-1 (or the pseudogene TRBV3-2) and TRBJ1-5; D perhaps matches TRBD1 (5 bases). The CDR3 runs 15 residues. In germline, CDR1 is LGHDT, CDR2 YNNKEL (reference sequence). Trimming pared 1 base from V and 2 bases from J, leaving 9 bases between. The CDR3 DNA reads as TGTGCCAGCAGCCAAGGGGGGGTTGGCAATCAGCCCCAGCATTTT. The encoded protein is CASSQGGVGNQPQHF.